The T cell receptor (beta chain) under discussion was sequenced for a study of shared clonotypes between healthy human individuals. Study-level information: Donor ages ranged 18 to 49 years: a couple of women, a few men. The study used three CD4 naive, three CD4 memory, two CD8 naive and one CD8 memory plate per donor. Study-wide points: Clonotype sharing among donors, it was expected, would be affected by sequencing depth.

Data came from immunoSEQ multiplex PCR; TCRdb stores just in-frame clones and leaves some out. The sample has 1,400,000 or so clones, 98% seen once. Worth noting for this clone: What it binds is unknown.

Looked up from germline, CDR1 is SGHRS and CDR2 is YFSETQ. Trimming took off 4 bases at V and 3 bases at J, with 21 bases between the two ends. This CDR3 is built from 17 residues. The sequenced sample consisted of naive CD4+ T cells sorted from blood. The subset is: CD45RA+ positively selected. The sequence came from a man in his thirties or forties in good health. The chain combines TRBV5-1 with TRBJ2-3; possible D gene TRBD1, 5 bases. CDR3 sequence (DNA): TGCGCCAGCAGCCCGAAGCAAATAGGGGTGGGGACAGATACGCAGTATTTT. Its translation: CASSPKQIGVGTDTQYF.